A single sample gave rise to the 18 T cell receptor beta chains below, sequenced in a study of cytomegalovirus exposure and HLA in healthy donors. The study ran its PCR with 60 Vbeta and 13 Jbeta primers. The assay was immunoSEQ multiplex PCR, and TCRdb's table has in-frame clones only and misses some. In the table there are over 150,000 clones, about 70% of which are singletons. The sequenced sample consisted of PBMCs. The receptors here all came from a woman younger than 30 in good health and CMV-seropositive.

The chain employs TRBV5-5 and TRBJ2-5; maybe TRBD1 (6 bases). This CDR3 spans 14 amino acids. Germline assignment: CDR1 SGHKS and CDR2 YYEKEE (reference sequence). Trimming pared 4 bases from V and 9 bases from J, leaving 19 bases between. As DNA, the CDR3 is TGTGCCAGCAGCGCGGCATCAGGGGCGGCGGCCCAGTACTTC. It specifies CASSAASGAAAQYF.

The rearrangement uses TRBV7-2 and TRBJ2-7, with 9 bases lining up with TRBD2. Germline CDR1 and CDR2: SGHTA and FQGNSA. The CDR3 spans 15 residues. With V trimmed by 5 bases and J by 2 bases, 7 bases remained unmatched. This CDR3 reads CASSGGLAPTYEQYF. The CDR3 coding sequence is TGTGCCAGCAGCGGGGGACTAGCTCCCACCTACGAGCAGTACTTC.

This clone was seen more than once but under ten times. This chain uses TRBV6-1 with TRBJ1-2; TRBD1 matches at 10 bases. The CDR3 is 15 residues long. V was pared by 7 bases and J by 11 bases, with 16 bases of the junction left unmatched. CDR1 is MNHNS, CDR2 SASEGT, per germline. Here the CDR3 reads CASKFGQGVAMGYTF. The CDR3 region has the DNA TGTGCCAGCAAGTTCGGACAGGGGGTTGCTATGGGTTACACCTTC.

In its sample, this clone was seen a few times. CDR3 bases: TGTGCCAGTAGCCCTTTTATTAGTGCAGATACGCAGTATTTT. Residues: CASSPFISADTQYF. V usage is TRBV11-2 and J usage is TRBJ2-3, with D uncertain. There are 14 residues in the CDR3. With 9 bases removed from V and 4 bases from J, the gap between germline ends came to 17 bases. Germline CDR1 SGHAT, CDR2 FQNNGV.

As DNA, the CDR3 is TGTGCCAGCAGCTTTTTGGACAGGGGGGTCAGCAATCAGCCCCAGCATTTT. Amino acids: CASSFLDRGVSNQPQHF. The chain combines TRBV5-6 with TRBJ1-5; 10 bases are shared with TRBD1. There are 17 residues in the CDR3. Germline V lookup: CDR1 SGHDT, CDR2 YYEEEE. V lost 2 bases, J lost 1 base, and 6 bases stayed unmatched. The full variable domain, completed using reference TRBV5-6 and TRBJ1-5, is DAGVTQSPTHLIKTRGQQVTLRCSPKSGHDTVSWYQQALGQGPQFIFQYYEEEERQRGNFPDRFSGHQFPNYSSELNVNALLLGDSALYLCASSFLDRGVSNQPQHFGDGTRLSIL.

V usage is TRBV15 and J usage is TRBJ1-5, with D hard to call. V lost 1 base and J lost 4, with 8 bases in between. Germline loops: CDR1 LNHNV, CDR2 YYDKDF (reference sequence). The CDR3 runs 14 residues. This CDR3 reads CATSRGGLNQPQHF. The CDR3 DNA sequence: TGTGCCACCAGCAGAGGAGGTCTAAATCAGCCCCAGCATTTT.

J is TRBJ2-3 and V is TRBV9, with 9 positions matching TRBD2. This CDR3 contains 18 residues. With 2 bases clipped from V and 5 bases from J, the junction kept 15 bases outside the gene matches. Germline V gives CDR1 SGDLS, CDR2 YYNGEE. This chain's CDR3 is CASSVVPISGGGGDTQYF. In nucleotides, the CDR3 is TGTGCCAGCAGCGTTGTCCCCATTAGCGGGGGAGGTGGAGATACGCAGTATTTT.

In this sample, this clone turned up a few times. The gene calls are TRBV18 and TRBJ2-7; a weak D match, TRBD2 (5 bases). This CDR3 comprises 14 residues. The germline CDR1 and CDR2 sequences are KGHSH and LQKENI. Trimming shortened V by 3 bases and J by 2 bases, and 11 bases separated the two germline ends. The CDR3 spells CASSPPAVTYEQYF. The CDR3 DNA reads as TGTGCCAGCTCACCTCCAGCGGTAACCTACGAGCAGTACTTC.

J is TRBJ2-1 and V is TRBV5-1; perhaps TRBD2 as D (7 bases). Trimming left V 0 bases short and J 12 bases short, with 22 bases between. The germline gives CDR1 SGHRS, CDR2 YFSETQ. This CDR3 region has 16 residues. The CDR3 DNA sequence: TGCGCCAGCAGCTTGGATCAAGCGGGGTCAAAGGGGGGGCAGTTCTTC. It is translated as CASSLDQAGSKGGQFF.

The rearrangement joins TRBV12-5 to TRBJ1-5, with D unclear. The length of the CDR3 is 8 residues. CDR1 is LGHNT, CDR2 FRNRAP, per germline. The CDR3 is CATAPQHF. DNA for the CDR3: TGTGCCACAGCCCCCCAGCATTTT. The whole variable domain, remainder taken from reference TRBV12-5 and TRBJ1-5, is DARVTQTPRHKVTEMGQEVTMRCQPILGHNTVFWYRQTMMQGLELLAYFRNRAPLDDSGMPKDRFSAEMPDATLATLKIQPSEPRDSAVYFCATAPQHFGDGTRLSIL.

The chain uses TRBV11-2 and TRBJ2-1, with 7 bases aligning to TRBD2. The CDR3 extends over 15 amino acids. The ends lost 2 bases at V and 3 bases at J; junction bases unmatched: 4. CDR1 and CDR2 from the germline V gene are SGHAT and FQNNGV. CDR3 region: CASSLNGGGYNEQFF. The CDR3 region has the DNA TGTGCCAGCAGCTTAAATGGCGGGGGCTACAATGAGCAGTTCTTC.

This chain joins TRBV5-1 and TRBJ2-7, with 13 bases that match TRBD2. In germline, CDR1 is SGHRS, CDR2 YFSETQ. This CDR3 has 14 residues. V trimming: 7 bases; J trimming: 4 bases; junction bases outside the gene matches: 5. The CDR3 DNA reads TGCGCCAGCTCGGGGACTAGCGGGAATTACGAGCAGTACTTC. Its translation: CASSGTSGNYEQYF.

This clone has more than one count but fewer than ten. The rearrangement uses TRBV6-5 and TRBJ1-1, with D perhaps matching TRBD1 (6 bases). The CDR3 is made up of 12 amino acids. V gave up 8 bases and J gave up 4 bases, with 11 bases separating them. Germline CDR1 reads MNHEY; CDR2 reads SVGAGI. This CDR3 reads CASATGRTEAFF. CDR3 nucleotide sequence: TGTGCCAGCGCTACAGGGCGCACTGAAGCTTTCTTT.

The gene calls are TRBV5-1 and TRBJ1-1, with 8 bases aligning to TRBD1. With 0 bases clipped from V and 8 bases from J, the junction kept 9 bases outside the gene matches. The CDR3 extends over 15 amino acids. CDR1 is SGHRS and CDR2 is YFSETQ in the germline V gene. CDR3 nucleotide sequence: TGCGCCAGCAGCTTGGTTACTACAGGGGGTCCAGAAGCTTTCTTT. It specifies CASSLVTTGGPEAFF.

This clone was counted only a few times. The chain employs TRBV9 and TRBJ1-1; the D gene is possibly TRBD1 (5 bases). V shed 6 bases and J shed 2 bases, with 17 bases lying between them. The CDR3 runs to 15 residues. The germline V gene has CDR1 SGDLS and CDR2 YYNGEE. The DNA of the CDR3 is TGTGCCAGCACCCGCCCGGGGGACGGAAACACTGAAGCTTTCTTT. Its protein product is CASTRPGDGNTEAFF.

This clone occurred a few times. The gene calls are TRBV25-1 and TRBJ2-7; 9 bases agree with TRBD2. CDR1 MGHDK and CDR2 SYGVNS come from the germline V gene. V lost 3 bases and J lost 3; bases outside the gene matches: 6. The CDR3 runs 15 residues. The CDR3, as DNA: TGTGCCAGCAGTGAGGGTAGCGGGAGTTTCTACGAGCAGTACTTC. It translates to CASSEGSGSFYEQYF.

The J gene is TRBJ1-2, the V gene TRBV28; no clear D gene. CDR3 length: 16 amino acids. Trimming pared 5 bases from V and 4 bases from J, leaving 20 bases between. CDR1 and CDR2 from the germline V gene are MDHEN and SYDVKM. The CDR3 DNA is TGTGCCAGCAGTCCACGCGGGTCGGGCCGGGGCTATGGCTACACCTTC. As protein: CASSPRGSGRGYGYTF.

This clone was seen more than once but under ten times. The chain links TRBV27 to TRBJ2-5, with 9 positions matching TRBD1. The end of the DNA fits TRBJ2-7 better, so the J call may be wrong. Germline CDR1 MNHEY, CDR2 SMNVEV (reference sequence). The CDR3 is made up of 15 amino acids. CDR3 bases: TGTGCCAGCAGCTTAATCCTGGGACAGGGTTTCGAGCAGTACTTC. It encodes CASSLILGQGFEQYF.